This T cell receptor (beta chain) was sequenced during a study of T cell repertoires in cytomegalovirus infection. From the reads, TCRdb called clonotypes with MiXCR, one entry per CDR3 protein. This table holds hundreds of thousands of distinct CDR3 sequences, 30% to 35% found once. The germline CDR1 and CDR2 sequences are MDHEN and SYDVKM. The CDR3 is 12 amino acids. Deletions cut 8 bases from V and 8 bases from J, with 15 bases between. This clonotype was recorded a few times. The antigen is unknown. The chain couples TRBV28 to TRBJ1-2; the D gene is possibly TRBD1 (5 bases). Source: cultured PBMCs, taken from culture after CMV antigen stimulation. The sequence derives from a human donor in good health (CMV status not recorded). Some clones in this sample may be carry-over from other donors' samples. CDR3 sequence (DNA): TGTGCCAGCCTTCGGACATCCGGCGGCTACACCTTC. It translates to CASLRTSGGYTF.